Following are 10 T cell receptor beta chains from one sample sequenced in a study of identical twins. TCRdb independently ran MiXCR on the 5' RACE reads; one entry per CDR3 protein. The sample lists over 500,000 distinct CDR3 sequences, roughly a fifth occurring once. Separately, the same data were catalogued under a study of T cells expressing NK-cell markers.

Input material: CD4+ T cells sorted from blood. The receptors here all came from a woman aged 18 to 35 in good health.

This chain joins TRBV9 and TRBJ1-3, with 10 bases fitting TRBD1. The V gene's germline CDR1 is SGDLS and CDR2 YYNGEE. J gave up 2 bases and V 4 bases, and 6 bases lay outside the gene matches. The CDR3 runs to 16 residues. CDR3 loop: CASSPHGTGAGNTIYF. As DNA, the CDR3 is TGTGCCAGCAGCCCTCACGGGACAGGGGCTGGAAACACCATATATTTT.

The CDR3 loop is CASSLDPSYEQYF. DNA for the CDR3: TGTGCCAGCAGCTTAGACCCTTCCTACGAGCAGTACTTC. V usage is TRBV11-2 and J usage is TRBJ2-7; unclear D gene. The V and J ends lost 0 bases and 1 base respectively, with 4 bases between them. Germline CDR1 is SGHAT and CDR2 is FQNNGV. The CDR3 runs to 13 residues.

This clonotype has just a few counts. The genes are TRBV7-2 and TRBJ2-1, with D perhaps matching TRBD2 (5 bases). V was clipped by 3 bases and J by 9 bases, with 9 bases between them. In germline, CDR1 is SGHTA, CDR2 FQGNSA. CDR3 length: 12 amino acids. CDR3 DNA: TGTGCCAGCAGCTTTTCGCGGGCTGAGCAGTTCTTC. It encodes CASSFSRAEQFF.

The chain's CDR3 is CASSQGGGAHNEQFF. CDR3 nucleotide sequence: TGTGCCAGCAGCCAAGGGGGCGGGGCACACAATGAGCAGTTCTTC. The gene calls are TRBV3-1 and TRBJ2-1, with D tentatively TRBD2 (6 bases). Per the germline V gene, CDR1 is LGHDT and CDR2 is YNNKEL (reference sequence). V was pared by 1 base and J by 5 bases, with 12 bases between. CDR3 length equals 15 residues.

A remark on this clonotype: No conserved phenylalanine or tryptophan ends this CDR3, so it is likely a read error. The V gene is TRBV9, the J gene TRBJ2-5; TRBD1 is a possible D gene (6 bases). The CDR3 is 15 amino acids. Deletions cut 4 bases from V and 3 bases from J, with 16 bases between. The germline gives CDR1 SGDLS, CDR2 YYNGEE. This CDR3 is CASSTRRTAKETQYL. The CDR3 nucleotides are TGTGCCAGCAGCACAAGGCGGACAGCAAAAGAGACCCAGTACCTC.

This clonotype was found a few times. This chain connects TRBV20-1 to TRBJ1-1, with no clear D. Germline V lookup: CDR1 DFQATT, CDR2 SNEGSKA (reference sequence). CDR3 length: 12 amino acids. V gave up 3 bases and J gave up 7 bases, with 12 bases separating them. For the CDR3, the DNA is TGCAGTGCTAGGGAACCGGGAGGTGAAGCTTTCTTT. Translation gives CSAREPGGEAFF.

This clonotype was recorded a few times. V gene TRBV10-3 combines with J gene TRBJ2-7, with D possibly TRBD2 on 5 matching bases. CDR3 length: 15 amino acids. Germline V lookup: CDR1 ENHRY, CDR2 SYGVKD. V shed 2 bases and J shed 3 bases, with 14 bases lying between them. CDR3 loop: CAISEAASRYYEQYF. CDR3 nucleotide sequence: TGTGCCATCAGTGAGGCCGCTAGCCGGTACTACGAGCAGTACTTC.

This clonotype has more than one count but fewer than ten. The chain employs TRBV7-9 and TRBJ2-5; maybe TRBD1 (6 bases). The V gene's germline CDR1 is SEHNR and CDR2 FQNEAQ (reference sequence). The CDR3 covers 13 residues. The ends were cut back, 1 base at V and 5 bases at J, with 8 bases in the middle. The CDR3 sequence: CASSLGQAETQYF. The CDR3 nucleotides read TGTGCCAGCAGCTTAGGACAGGCGGAGACCCAGTACTTC.

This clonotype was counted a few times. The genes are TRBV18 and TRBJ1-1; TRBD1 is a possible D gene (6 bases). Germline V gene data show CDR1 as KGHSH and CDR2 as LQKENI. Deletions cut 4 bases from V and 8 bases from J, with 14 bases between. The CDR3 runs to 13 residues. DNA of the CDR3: TGTGCCAGCTCACTCGACAGGCGGGGGGAAGCTTTCTTT. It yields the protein CASSLDRRGEAFF.

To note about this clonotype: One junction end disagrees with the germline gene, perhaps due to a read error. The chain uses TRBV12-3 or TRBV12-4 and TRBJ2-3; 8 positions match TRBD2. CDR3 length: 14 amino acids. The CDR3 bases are TGTGCCAGCGGTTTAGAGCGGGGGTCGGATACGCAGTATTTT. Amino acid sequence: CASGLERGSDTQYF.